These T cell receptor beta chains were read from a single sample in a study of cytomegalovirus exposure and HLA in healthy donors. The table came from immunoSEQ multiplex PCR; TCRdb's copy has only in-frame clones and leaves some out. The table has under 200,000 clones, 65% to 90% seen once; the top ten hold more than 1.5%. Sequences were obtained from PBMCs. The receptor source for this set is a human donor in good health. The CDR3 runs from the conserved cysteine through the conserved F or W. A D gene is named only where the DNA matches it firmly. Size is omitted from some rows. Given values are once, few, many or a class for expanded clones.

v_gene,d_gene,abundance,j_gene,CDR3aa,CDR3nt
TRBV5-4,-,-,TRBJ2-5,CASSLTLGETQYF,TGTGCCAGCAGCCTTACTCTCGGAGAGACCCAGTACTTC
TRBV7-2,-,-,TRBJ2-6,CASSPSVSSGANVLTF,TGTGCCAGCAGCCCAAGCGTAAGCTCTGGGGCCAACGTCCTGACTTTC
TRBV7-8,-,-,TRBJ1-5,CASRQGGNNQPQHF,TGTGCCAGCAGACAAGGAGGCAACAATCAGCCCCAGCATTTT
TRBV19,TRBD1,-,TRBJ1-6,CASSWTGGGNSPLHF,TGTGCCAGTAGCTGGACAGGGGGCGGTAATTCACCCCTCCACTTT
TRBV7-9,-,-,TRBJ1-1,CASSFMGARDTEAFF,TGTGCCAGCAGCTTTATGGGGGCGCGGGACACTGAAGCTTTCTTT
TRBV6-1,TRBD1,once,TRBJ1-6,CASTLTGSDSPLHF,TGTGCCAGCACCCTGACAGGGTCGGATTCACCCCTCCACTTT
TRBV4-1,TRBD1,-,TRBJ2-3,CASSQRTGTTLDTQYF,TGCGCCAGCAGCCAACGGACAGGGACGACGCTAGATACGCAGTATTTT
TRBV7-6,TRBD1,-,TRBJ2-2,CASSPRGGTGGLGRLNTGELFF,TGTGCCAGCAGTCCCCGCGGCGGGACAGGGGGCCTAGGGCGACTGAACACCGGGGAGCTGTTTTTT
TRBV6-1,TRBD1,few,TRBJ1-6,CASSEGQGAYSPLHF,TGTGCCAGCAGTGAAGGGCAGGGGGCTTATTCACCCCTCCACTTT
TRBV7-9,-,-,TRBJ2-7,CASSLGSTYEQYF,TGTGCCAGCAGCTTGGGCAGCACCTACGAGCAGTACTTC
TRBV6-6,-,-,TRBJ2-1,CASSYSNGLLHNEQFF,TGTGCCAGCAGTTACTCGAATGGACTACTGCACAATGAGCAGTTCTTC
TRBV11-3,TRBD2,-,TRBJ2-5,CASSPGLAGTQETQYF,TGTGCCAGCAGCCCCGGACTAGCGGGAACCCAAGAGACCCAGTACTTC
TRBV5-1,-,-,TRBJ1-4,CASSSSNGWGGEKLFF,TGCGCCAGCAGCTCCTCAAACGGGTGGGGAGGTGAAAAACTGTTTTTT
TRBV10-3,TRBD2,few,TRBJ2-7,CAISATSGGEQYF,TGTGCCATCAGTGCGACTAGCGGGGGGGAGCAGTACTTC
TRBV2,-,few,TRBJ1-2,CASITGSSIHGYTF,TGTGCCAGCATTACAGGGAGTTCAATTCATGGCTACACCTTC
TRBV5-5,TRBD2,-,TRBJ2-1,CASSFGTSGVVQFF,TGTGCCAGCAGCTTTGGCACTAGCGGGGTGGTTCAGTTCTTC
TRBV2,TRBD1,few,TRBJ1-1,CASRAQGIEAFF,TGTGCCAGCAGAGCACAGGGGATTGAAGCTTTCTTT
TRBV11-3,-,-,TRBJ1-3,CASSQFRVTGNTIYF,TGTGCCAGCAGTCAATTCCGGGTAACTGGAAACACCATATATTTT
TRBV30,TRBD2,-,TRBJ2-1,CAWEIRWRGMTYNEQFF,TGTGCCTGGGAGATCCGGTGGCGGGGGATGACCTACAATGAGCAGTTCTTC
TRBV2,TRBD1,-,TRBJ2-5,CASSGTGGETQYF,TGTGCCAGCAGTGGGACAGGGGGAGAGACCCAGTACTTC
TRBV14,-,-,TRBJ1-6,CASSQGNGGLIYNSPLHF,TGTGCCAGCAGCCAAGGAAACGGAGGATTAATCTATAATTCACCCCTCCACTTT
TRBV7-3,-,few,TRBJ1-1,CASSSTADTEAFF,TGTGCCAGCAGCTCTACCGCCGACACTGAAGCTTTCTTT
TRBV7-9,-,-,TRBJ2-2,CASSPQRGRSTGELFF,TGTGCCAGCAGCCCCCAACGAGGTCGGAGTACCGGGGAGCTGTTTTTT
TRBV7-3,-,-,TRBJ1-1,CASSLNRNTEAFF,TGTGCCAGCAGCTTAAACAGGAACACTGAAGCTTTCTTT
TRBV6-5,TRBD1,-,TRBJ1-1,CASSYRGPSTEAFF,TGTGCCAGCAGTTACAGGGGGCCGAGCACTGAAGCTTTCTTT